This T cell receptor (beta chain) was found in a study of shared clonotypes between healthy human individuals. Findings and caveats of the study: When compared with the clonotypes that were shared by all four sorted-subset donors, the non-shared clonotypes turned out to have lower generation probabilities.

Note on this clone: Its antigen is unidentified.

The J segment lost 6 bases and the V segment lost 6 bases, leaving 4 bases of the junction unmatched. Germline V gene sequence: CDR1 MDHEN, CDR2 SYDVKM. CDR3 length equals 13 residues. The repertoire was sequenced with immunoSEQ multiplex PCR; TCRdb's copy has only in-frame clones and lacks some. The table has 550,000 to 700,000 clones, around 73% seen once. The TCR comes from a woman aged 30 to 39 in good health. Specimen: memory CD4+ T cells sorted from blood. The subset here: CD45RA-negative fraction. The chain has TRBV28 and TRBJ2-1; 8 bases line up with TRBD2. In DNA form, the CDR3 reads TGTGCCAGCAGACTAGCGGTACTCAATGAGCAGTTCTTC. Protein: CASRLAVLNEQFF. Full variable domain (rest looked up from reference TRBV28 and TRBJ2-1): DVKVTQSSRYLVKRTGEKVFLECVQDMDHENMFWYRQDPGLGLRLIYFSYDVKMKEKGDIPEGYSVSREKKERFSLILESASTNQTSMYLCASRLAVLNEQFFGPGTRLTVL.